A single sample gave rise to the 31 T cell receptor beta chains below, sequenced in a study of OX40 agonist ivuxolimab in advanced cancers. The library was produced with the immunoSEQ multiplex PCR assay. In TCRdb, the immuneACCESS table is reduced to in-frame sequences with V and J assigned. These tables do not hold every clone; where another copy was compared, an unresolved V gene accounts for under half, and the others remain unexplained. This sample holds just over 80,000 clones; around nine tenths were observed only once. The top ten clones comprise more than 0.65% of the sample. The sequences come from CD4+ or CD8+ T cells sorted from blood, collected in a trial of the OX40 agonist ivuxolimab. Receptors originate from an adult with an advanced solid tumor such as melanoma, head and neck, liver or kidney cancer.

V and J are TRBV9 and TRBJ1-1, with 8 bases lining up with TRBD1. From germline, CDR1 is SGDLS and CDR2 YYNGEE. V was pared by 0 bases and J by 4 bases, with 5 bases of the junction left unmatched. This CDR3 is 15 amino acids long. CDR3 bases: TGTGCCAGCAGCGTAGATCCAGGGGGCGTCACTGAAGCTTTCTTT. The encoded protein is CASSVDPGGVTEAFF.

The chain is built from TRBV9 and TRBJ2-3, with 7 bases identical to TRBD2. There are 16 residues in the CDR3. The germline V gene has CDR1 SGDLS and CDR2 YYNGEE. V lost 0 bases and J lost 1; bases outside the gene matches: 5. The CDR3 is CASSVAGTKGTDTQYF. In DNA, the CDR3 is TGTGCCAGCAGCGTAGCTGGGACTAAGGGCACAGATACGCAGTATTTT.

This chain uses TRBV19 with TRBJ2-3; 8 nucleotides line up with TRBD2. The CDR3 is made up of 13 amino acids. Trimming removed 5 bases from V and 4 bases from J; junction bases left unmatched: 2. Looked up from germline, CDR1 is LNHDA and CDR2 is SQIVND (reference sequence). The CDR3 sequence is CASSSGGADTQYF. CDR3 nucleotides: TGTGCCAGTAGTTCGGGGGGGGCAGATACGCAGTATTTT.

The CDR3, as DNA: TGTGCCAGCAGCCAAGATCAGGGTGGGGGGAGCACAGATACGCAGTATTTT. This translates into CASSQDQGGGSTDTQYF. The chain employs TRBV4-2 and TRBJ2-3; tentatively, D is TRBD2 (6 bases). V was pared by 0 bases and J by 0 bases, with 13 bases between. Germline CDR1 and CDR2: LGHNA and YNFKEQ. This CDR3 spans 17 amino acids.

The chain couples TRBV5-1 to TRBJ2-1; 10 bases line up with TRBD2. With V trimmed by 3 bases and J by 7 bases, 10 bases remained unmatched. CDR3 length: 16 amino acids. Germline CDR1 reads SGHRS; CDR2 reads YFSETQ. The CDR3 loop reads CASSWPLAGDFNEQFF. CDR3 bases: TGCGCCAGCAGCTGGCCCCTAGCGGGAGACTTTAATGAGCAGTTCTTC.

On this clone: One end of the junction fails to match germline, which may point to a read error. The chain is built from TRBV11-2 and TRBJ1-4; tentatively, D is TRBD1 (6 bases). Germline V gene data show CDR1 as SGHAT and CDR2 as FQNNGV. This CDR3 has 16 amino acids. The CDR3 reads CASSLLAGTTNEKLFF. Written as DNA, the CDR3 is TGTGCCAGCAGCTTATTGGCCGGGACAACAAATGAAAAACTGTTTTTT. The variable domain in full, completed from reference TRBV11-2 and TRBJ1-4, reads EAGVAQSPRYKIIEKRQSVAFWCNPISGHATLYWYQQILGQGPKLLIQFQNNGVVDDSQLPKDRFSAERLKGVDSTLKIQPAKLEDSAVYLCASSLLAGTTNEKLFFGSGTQLSVL.

This sequence joins TRBV10-3 and TRBJ2-1, with 10 bases fitting TRBD2. Germline V CDR1 and CDR2: ENHRY, SYGVKD. J was trimmed by 5 bases and V by 4 bases; bases with no gene match: 11. There are 17 residues in the CDR3. This CDR3 is CAISARSGGMTDNEQFF. The CDR3 DNA reads TGTGCCATCAGTGCACGTAGCGGGGGGATGACAGACAATGAGCAGTTCTTC.

This chain joins TRBV10-3 and TRBJ1-5; D gene unclear. This CDR3 has 12 residues. Per the germline V gene, CDR1 is ENHRY and CDR2 is SYGVKD. V shed 0 bases and J shed 11 bases, with 8 bases lying between them. The CDR3 is CAISESNKAQHF. CDR3 bases: TGTGCCATCAGTGAGTCAAACAAGGCCCAGCATTTT.

The J gene is TRBJ2-2, the V gene TRBV29-1, with 7 nucleotides matching TRBD1. The germline gives CDR1 SQVTM, CDR2 ANQGSEA. The CDR3 consists of 14 residues. The trim removed 7 bases at V and 2 bases at J, leaving 7 bases unmatched. The DNA of the CDR3 is TGCAGCGGGAGCCGGGACAGCAACACCGGGGAGCTGTTTTTT. Protein sequence: CSGSRDSNTGELFF.

This clone appeared a single time. The rearrangement links TRBV5-1 to TRBJ2-6; D remains ambiguous. The CDR3 is 16 amino acids. V was shortened by 4 bases and J by 0 bases, with 11 bases between the two germline ends. Germline CDR1 SGHRS, CDR2 YFSETQ. The CDR3 reads CASSPPKSSGANVLTF. The DNA of the CDR3 is TGCGCCAGCAGCCCGCCTAAGAGCTCTGGGGCCAACGTCCTGACTTTC.

The chain combines TRBV6-1 with TRBJ2-1; 9 bases are a match to TRBD2. Germline V gene data show CDR1 as MNHNS and CDR2 as SASEGT. The V segment lost 0 bases and the J segment 6 bases; nucleotides outside the gene matches: 3. CDR3 length equals 15 residues. CDR3 residues: CASSEAGGGANEQFF. The CDR3 DNA sequence: TGTGCCAGCAGTGAAGCGGGCGGGGGGGCCAATGAGCAGTTCTTC.

The V call is TRBV6-6, the J call TRBJ1-1; possible D gene TRBD1, 6 bases. Germline V gives CDR1 MNHNY, CDR2 SVGAGI (reference sequence). V was clipped by 2 bases and J by 5 bases, with 15 bases between them. CDR3 length: 15 residues. CDR3 residues: CASSYAEGGTTEAFF. Written as DNA, the CDR3 is TGTGCCAGCAGTTACGCCGAGGGGGGAACTACTGAAGCTTTCTTT.

The table lists this clone with a count of one. The chain carries TRBV5-1 and TRBJ2-3; D gene uncertain. V was cut by 3 bases and J by 0 bases, with 5 bases left in between. The CDR3 has 13 residues. The V gene's germline CDR1 is SGHRS and CDR2 YFSETQ. For the CDR3, the DNA is TGCGCCAGCAGCTACACTAGCACAGATACGCAGTATTTT. This sequence encodes CASSYTSTDTQYF.

The chain uses TRBV6-1 and TRBJ2-7; possible D gene TRBD1, 6 bases. Germline lookup yields CDR1 MNHNS and CDR2 SASEGT. With 8 bases removed from V and 3 bases from J, the gap between germline ends came to 20 bases. The CDR3 has 15 amino acids. DNA of the CDR3: TGTGCCAGCCGTTTAGGACAGTCGGTATACTACGAGCAGTACTTC. Translation: CASRLGQSVYYEQYF.

The chain recombines TRBV18 with TRBJ1-3; D gene ambiguous. Germline CDR1 is KGHSH and CDR2 is LQKENI. The CDR3 contains 14 residues. The ends were cut back, 2 bases at V and 2 bases at J, with 7 bases in the middle. The CDR3 here is CASSPGRAGNTIYF. In DNA, the CDR3 is TGTGCCAGCTCACCAGGGCGGGCTGGAAACACCATATATTTT. The entire variable domain, with the rest obtained from reference TRBV18 and TRBJ1-3, is as follows: NAGVMQNPRHLVRRRGQEARLRCSPMKGHSHVYWYRQLPEEGLKFMVYLQKENIIDESGMPKERFSAEFPKEGPSILRIQQVVRGDSAAYFCASSPGRAGNTIYFGEGSWLTVV.

This clone appeared once. This chain links TRBV29-1 with TRBJ1-1, with D uncertain. In germline, CDR1 is SQVTM, CDR2 ANQGSEA. Deletions cut 4 bases from V and 3 bases from J, with 12 bases between. The CDR3 sequence is 13 residues long. The CDR3 spells CSVAGFTDTEAFF. DNA for the CDR3: TGCAGCGTTGCCGGGTTTACGGACACTGAAGCTTTCTTT. The whole variable domain, remainder taken from reference TRBV29-1 and TRBJ1-1, is SAVISQKPSRDICQRGTSLTIQCQVDSQVTMMFWYRQQPGQSLTLIATANQGSEATYESGFVIDKFPISRPNLTFSTLTVSNMSPEDSSIYLCSVAGFTDTEAFFGQGTRLTVV.

The chain combines TRBV7-2 with TRBJ2-2; tentative D call: TRBD1 (5 bases). The CDR3 loop spans 13 amino acids. Germline values: CDR1 SGHTA, CDR2 FQGNSA. Between the trimmed V and J ends, which lost 3 bases and 6 bases, there was a span of 8 bases. The CDR3 is CASSLWGSGELFF. The CDR3 region has the DNA TGTGCCAGCAGCTTGTGGGGCTCCGGGGAGCTGTTTTTT.

This chain uses TRBV19 with TRBJ1-2; TRBD1 is a possible D gene (6 bases). Trimming removed 10 bases at V and 0 bases at J, with 18 bases between. The CDR3 totals 15 residues. CDR1 and CDR2 from the germline V gene are LNHDA and SQIVND (reference sequence). The CDR3: CATTDLRGSNYGYTF. The CDR3 bases are TGTGCCACCACAGACCTCAGGGGTTCTAACTATGGCTACACCTTC.

The V call is TRBV11-3, the J call TRBJ2-1, with 9 bases lining up with TRBD2. V lost 5 bases and J lost 5; bases outside the gene matches: 7. Per germline, CDR1 SGHNT and CDR2 YENEEA. The CDR3 is made up of 15 amino acids. CDR3 in amino acids: CASSAGLAIDNEQFF. The CDR3 bases are TGTGCCAGCAGCGCGGGACTAGCTATTGACAATGAGCAGTTCTTC. Supplemented by reference TRBV11-3 and TRBJ2-1, the full variable domain reads EAGVVQSPRYKIIEKKQPVAFWCNPISGHNTLYWYLQNLGQGPELLIRYENEEAVDDSQLPKDRFSAERLKGVDSTLKIQPAELGDSAVYLCASSAGLAIDNEQFFGPGTRLTVL.

The rearrangement joins TRBV18 to TRBJ1-2, with TRBD1 identical over 10 bases. Losses at the gene ends were 6 bases for V and 7 bases for J; bases not matched to a gene: 8. This CDR3 is built from 14 residues. Germline V CDR1 and CDR2: KGHSH, LQKENI. CDR3 amino acids: CASSTGQGISGYTF. The CDR3, as DNA: TGTGCCAGCTCGACGGGACAGGGGATAAGTGGCTACACCTTC.

V usage is TRBV30 and J usage is TRBJ2-5, with D perhaps matching TRBD2 (7 bases). This CDR3 has 14 amino acids. Germline CDR1 reads GTSNPN; CDR2 reads SVGIG (reference sequence). V was clipped by 2 bases and J by 5 bases, with 15 bases between them. CDR3 sequence (DNA): TGTGCCTGGAGTCGAGGGGGGGGGACTGAGACCCAGTACTTC. Its translation is CAWSRGGGTETQYF.

This clone was picked up one time. V gene TRBV11-2 combines with J gene TRBJ2-3; D perhaps matches TRBD2 (5 bases). Looked up from germline, CDR1 is SGHAT and CDR2 is FQNNGV. The CDR3 loop spans 16 amino acids. V lost 2 bases and J lost 4, with 16 bases in between. The CDR3 is CASSLTGGLAADTQYF. The CDR3 nucleotides read TGTGCCAGCAGCTTAACTGGTGGGCTAGCAGCAGATACGCAGTATTTT.

The chain recombines TRBV4-1 with TRBJ2-3, with D possibly TRBD2 on 5 matching bases. This CDR3 comprises 16 residues. Germline V gene sequence: CDR1 MGHRA, CDR2 YSYEKL. V dropped 3 bases and J dropped 2 bases, with 15 bases sitting between them. This CDR3 reads CASSQPTRDYTDTQYF. As DNA, the CDR3 is TGCGCCAGCAGCCAGCCAACTAGAGACTACACAGATACGCAGTATTTT.

This clone was found a few times. The chain carries TRBV20-1 and TRBJ2-3, with D perhaps TRBD2 (5 bases). Germline V gene sequence: CDR1 DFQATT, CDR2 SNEGSKA (reference sequence). Trimming cost V 5 bases and J 3 bases, with 6 bases left between them. The CDR3 has 11 amino acids. This chain's CDR3 is CSAGGTDTQYF. Written as DNA, the CDR3 is TGCAGTGCTGGAGGAACAGATACGCAGTATTTT.

The chain combines TRBV18 with TRBJ2-5; D is ambiguous. The V end lost 6 bases, the J end lost 2 bases, and 16 bases lay between the germline ends. This CDR3 has 15 residues. The germline V gene encodes CDR1 KGHSH and CDR2 LQKENI. Written as DNA, the CDR3 is TGTGCCAGCTCCTCTGGCCTAGTACCGCAAGAGACCCAGTACTTC. This translates into CASSSGLVPQETQYF.

The CDR3 nucleotides are TGCGCCAGCAGTCCTGGCTGGGGCCTAGTCGGCTCACCCCTCCACTTT. This encodes CASSPGWGLVGSPLHF. The rearrangement links TRBV5-1 to TRBJ1-6; weak D call: TRBD1 (5 bases). V shed 5 bases and J shed 10 bases, with 22 bases lying between them. The V gene's germline CDR1 is SGHRS and CDR2 YFSETQ. The CDR3 totals 16 residues.

The chain links TRBV28 to TRBJ1-6; D is uncertain. The CDR3 extends over 14 amino acids. V was clipped by 5 bases and J by 10 bases, with 15 bases between them. The germline V gene has CDR1 MDHEN and CDR2 SYDVKM. CDR3 sequence: CASSLPHGISPLHF. Here the CDR3 DNA reads TGTGCCAGCAGTCTCCCCCATGGCATCTCACCCCTCCACTTT.

The chain combines TRBV7-2 with TRBJ2-3; D is undetermined. This CDR3 is built from 15 residues. CDR1 is SGHTA, CDR2 FQGNSA, per germline. V was shortened by 2 bases and J by 1 base, with 10 bases between the two germline ends. CDR3 nucleotides: TGTGCCAGCAGCTTATCCTCCATAGGCACAGATACGCAGTATTTT. It encodes CASSLSSIGTDTQYF.

V gene TRBV5-1 combines with J gene TRBJ2-2; 8 nucleotides agree with TRBD1. This CDR3 has 15 residues. J lost 4 bases, V lost 4 bases, and 6 bases had no gene match. The germline CDR1 and CDR2 sequences are SGHRS and YFSETQ. This chain's CDR3 is CASSARQGSTGELFF. CDR3 nucleotide sequence: TGCGCCAGCAGCGCTCGACAGGGGAGCACCGGGGAGCTGTTTTTT.

J is TRBJ2-3 and V is TRBV11-2; 8 nucleotides line up with TRBD2. V lost 5 bases, J lost 9 bases, and 7 bases stayed unmatched. Germline assignment: CDR1 SGHAT and CDR2 FQNNGV. The CDR3 covers 13 residues. In nucleotides, the CDR3 is TGTGCCAGCAGCGCGCGGGGGGTTTGGACGCAGTATTTT. This encodes CASSARGVWTQYF. The entire variable domain, with the rest obtained from reference TRBV11-2 and TRBJ2-3, is as follows: EAGVAQSPRYKIIEKRQSVAFWCNPISGHATLYWYQQILGQGPKLLIQFQNNGVVDDSQLPKDRFSAERLKGVDSTLKIQPAKLEDSAVYLCASSARGVWTQYFGPGTRLTVL.

The chain is built from TRBV15 and TRBJ1-2; TRBD1 matches at 8 bases. CDR1 and CDR2 (germline): LNHNV, YYDKDF (reference sequence). The CDR3 loop spans 16 amino acids. Trimming removed 0 bases from V and 6 bases from J; junction bases left unmatched: 9. The CDR3 DNA reads TGTGCCACCAGCAGAGATGCCAGGGGGCTTGACAATGGCTACACCTTC. Residues: CATSRDARGLDNGYTF.